Shown below are 20 T cell receptor beta chains from a single sample sequenced in a study of T cells after yellow fever vaccination. Each CDR3 protein is one row after TCRdb ran MiXCR on the 5' RACE reads. The sample yields some 390,000 distinct CDR3 sequences, over 15% seen once. The sequences come from PBMCs, collected before the yellow fever booster vaccination. Receptor source: a man between 18 and 35 years old who received the YFV17D yellow fever vaccine.

The chain has TRBV21-1 and TRBJ2-3; the table's D call, TRBD2, was not checked against the DNA. TRBV21-1 is classified as a pseudogene. This CDR3 contains 16 residues. CDR3 residues: CASSPRLAGPTDTQYF. In DNA form, the CDR3 reads TGTGCCAGCAGCCCTCGACTAGCGGGGCCAACAGATACGCAGTATTTT.

V and J are TRBV6-2 or TRBV6-3 and TRBJ1-5; D perhaps matches TRBD1 (6 bases). Deletions cut 7 bases from V and 3 bases from J, with 7 bases between. Looked up from germline, CDR1 is MNHEY and CDR2 is SVGEGT. There are 12 residues in the CDR3. CDR3 amino acids: CASNRDNQPQHF. The CDR3 DNA is TGTGCCAGCAACAGGGACAATCAGCCCCAGCATTTT.

The chain combines TRBV9 with TRBJ1-2; D not resolved. This CDR3 has 15 amino acids. CDR1 and CDR2 from the germline V gene are SGDLS and YYNGEE. V was trimmed by 4 bases and J by 0 bases, leaving 13 bases between them. Written as DNA, the CDR3 is TGTGCCAGCAGCCCGAGAGTGAATTCTAACTATGGCTACACCTTC. Encoded protein: CASSPRVNSNYGYTF.

This clonotype was counted between two and nine times. This rearrangement joins TRBV7-9 to TRBJ2-1; perhaps TRBD1 as D (5 bases). Germline V gives CDR1 SEHNR, CDR2 FQNEAQ (reference sequence). The CDR3 runs to 14 residues. The V end lost 1 base, the J end lost 8 bases, and 12 bases lay between the germline ends. The CDR3 DNA reads TGTGCCAGCAGCTTAGTCCCACAAGGGGATGAGCAGTTCTTC. Its translation is CASSLVPQGDEQFF.

The sample holds one count of this clonotype. The chain joins TRBV18 to TRBJ1-3; possible D gene TRBD1, 6 bases. Per the germline V gene, CDR1 is KGHSH and CDR2 is LQKENI. The length of the CDR3 is 16 residues. V lost 3 bases and J lost 0, with 12 bases in between. DNA of the CDR3: TGTGCCAGCTCACCGATGGACAGCTCCTCTGGAAACACCATATATTTT. Protein: CASSPMDSSSGNTIYF. Complete variable domain (other parts from reference TRBV18 and TRBJ1-3): NAGVMQNPRHLVRRRGQEARLRCSPMKGHSHVYWYRQLPEEGLKFMVYLQKENIIDESGMPKERFSAEFPKEGPSILRIQQVVRGDSAAYFCASSPMDSSSGNTIYFGEGSWLTVV.

The genes are TRBV21-1 and TRBJ2-7. TRBV21-1 is described as a pseudogene. This CDR3 has 14 amino acids. The CDR3 here is CASRRDRSSYEQYV. Written as DNA, the CDR3 is TGTGCCAGCAGGAGAGACAGAAGCTCCTACGAGCAGTACGTC.

This clonotype was observed a handful of times. V usage is TRBV9 and J usage is TRBJ2-1, with TRBD2 matching over 8 bases. The J segment lost 5 bases and the V segment lost 2 bases, leaving 12 bases of the junction unmatched. The CDR3 consists of 17 residues. Germline V gene data show CDR1 as SGDLS and CDR2 as YYNGEE. CDR3 amino acids: CASSVGVIQRGHNEQFF. The CDR3, as DNA: TGTGCCAGCAGCGTCGGCGTAATCCAGCGGGGGCACAATGAGCAGTTCTTC. Supplemented by reference TRBV9 and TRBJ2-1, the full variable domain reads DSGVTQTPKHLITATGQRVTLRCSPRSGDLSVYWYQQSLDQGLQFLIQYYNGEERAKGNILERFSAQQFPDLHSELNLSSLELGDSALYFCASSVGVIQRGHNEQFFGPGTRLTVL.

The V gene is TRBV24-1, the J gene TRBJ2-7; tentative D call: TRBD2 (7 bases). The CDR3 has 13 residues. The germline V gene has CDR1 KGHDR and CDR2 SFDVKD. Trimming pared 5 bases from V and 3 bases from J, leaving 10 bases between. The CDR3 reads CATSVGGGYEQYV. The DNA for the CDR3 is TGTGCCACCAGTGTGGGAGGGGGCTACGAGCAGTACGTC.

The V call is TRBV5-1, the J call TRBJ2-3; no definite D call. Germline CDR1 is SGHRS and CDR2 is YFSETQ. The ends were cut back, 1 base at V and 2 bases at J, with 8 bases in the middle. The CDR3 extends over 14 amino acids. CDR3 protein: CASSLLFNTDTQYF. Here the CDR3 DNA reads TGCGCCAGCAGCTTGTTGTTCAACACAGATACGCAGTATTTT.

The chain is built from TRBV7-2 and TRBJ2-3; possibly TRBD2 for D (7 bases). Trimming took off 2 bases at V and 2 bases at J, with 20 bases between the two ends. CDR1 and CDR2 from the germline V gene are SGHTA and FQGNSA. This CDR3 comprises 18 residues. For the CDR3, the DNA is TGTGCCAGCAGCTTAAGTCTGGGGGGGCGGGGCTCCACAGATACGCAGTATTTT. Its translation: CASSLSLGGRGSTDTQYF. Together with reference TRBV7-2 and TRBJ2-3, the CDR3 gives the full variable domain: GAGVSQSPSNKVTEKGKDVELRCDPISGHTALYWYRQSLGQGLEFLIYFQGNSAPDKSGLPSDRFSAERTGGSVSTLTIQRTQQEDSAVYLCASSLSLGGRGSTDTQYFGPGTRLTVL.

This clonotype came up many times. The junction shows a germline mismatch at one end, possibly a read error. The V call is TRBV7-7, the J call TRBJ2-1; 7 bases map to TRBD1. The V gene's germline CDR1 is SSHAT and CDR2 FNYEAQ (reference sequence). This CDR3 is 14 amino acids long. CDR3 DNA: TGTGCTAGCAGCTTAGGGACAGTGGGTGATGAGCAGTTCTTC. This encodes CASSLGTVGDEQFF.

V gene TRBV27 combines with J gene TRBJ1-4; 7 bases agree with TRBD1. Germline assignment: CDR1 MNHEY and CDR2 SMNVEV (reference sequence). This CDR3 has 14 residues. After removal of 6 bases from V and 5 bases from J, the junction contained 6 bases not matched to a gene. CDR3 loop: CASSQDRSNEKLFF. CDR3 sequence (DNA): TGTGCCAGCAGCCAGGACAGGTCAAATGAAAAACTGTTTTTT.

V is TRBV6-5 and J is TRBJ1-4; 9 bases align to TRBD1. CDR1 MNHEY and CDR2 SVGAGI come from the germline V gene. The CDR3 is 16 residues long. The ends lost 0 bases at V and 6 bases at J; junction bases unmatched: 5. CDR3 in DNA: TGTGCCAGCAGTTACTCTCCGGACAGGGGCGATGAAAAACTGTTTTTT. It specifies CASSYSPDRGDEKLFF.

This clonotype was found a few times. The chain combines TRBV6-1 with TRBJ2-5, with 9 positions matching TRBD2. The germline V gene has CDR1 MNHNS and CDR2 SASEGT. Trimming took 6 bases from V and 5 from J; bases not matched to a gene: 4. CDR3 length: 13 residues. As DNA, the CDR3 is TGTGCCAGCAGAATCGGGACTAGCGAGACCCAGTACTTC. As protein: CASRIGTSETQYF.

CDR3 nucleotides: TGTGCCAGCAGTTACTCAACAGGGAGCCAAGAGACCCAGTACTTC. Its protein is CASSYSTGSQETQYF. This chain connects TRBV6-5 to TRBJ2-5; D may be TRBD1 (6 bases). This CDR3 is built from 15 residues. CDR1 MNHEY and CDR2 SVGAGI come from the germline V gene. V was cut by 0 bases and J by 1 base, with 9 bases left in between.

This clonotype was observed a handful of times. V gene TRBV5-5 combines with J gene TRBJ2-7; TRBD1 is a possible D gene (5 bases). The CDR3 is 15 amino acids. Trimming pared 5 bases from V and 5 bases from J, leaving 20 bases between. CDR1 and CDR2 (germline): SGHKS, YYEKEE (reference sequence). Written as DNA, the CDR3 is TGTGCCAGCAGGCGAACCCAGGGAAGTGGGGACGAGCAGTACTTC. Amino acid sequence: CASRRTQGSGDEQYF.

This rearrangement joins TRBV10-3 to TRBJ1-1, with 7 positions matching TRBD1. Germline V CDR1 and CDR2: ENHRY, SYGVKD. V lost 10 bases to trimming and J lost 1 base; unmatched junction nucleotides: 6. The CDR3 sequence is 13 residues long. The CDR3 spells CATEGAQNTEAFF. The CDR3 bases are TGTGCCACCGAGGGGGCTCAGAACACTGAAGCTTTCTTT.

The chain is built from TRBV6-5 and TRBJ1-1, with TRBD1 matching over 8 bases. There are 15 residues in the CDR3. The germline CDR1 and CDR2 sequences are MNHEY and SVGAGI. Trimming removed 5 bases from V and 5 bases from J; junction bases left unmatched: 10. CDR3 coding DNA: TGTGCCAGCAGTCCCGGACAGGGAAGAGGGACTGAAGCTTTCTTT. It is translated as CASSPGQGRGTEAFF.

In this sample, this clonotype turned up a few times. The V and J genes are TRBV4-3 and TRBJ2-2, with 7 nucleotides matching TRBD2. Germline V lookup: CDR1 LGHNA, CDR2 YSLEER. J was trimmed by 3 bases and V by 4 bases; bases with no gene match: 11. CDR3 size: 17 residues. The CDR3 protein is CASSREGGAVDTGELFF. The CDR3 DNA reads as TGCGCCAGCAGCCGAGAGGGAGGGGCGGTGGACACCGGGGAGCTGTTTTTT.

This clonotype was observed a few times. The CDR3 loop is CASREGQTYYEQYF. Written as DNA, the CDR3 is TGTGCCAGCAGGGAGGGACAGACCTACTACGAGCAGTACTTC. This sequence joins TRBV2 and TRBJ2-7; maybe TRBD1 (7 bases). CDR3 length: 14 amino acids. Germline V gene lookup returns CDR1 SNHLY and CDR2 FYNNEI. Trimming left V 6 bases short and J 3 bases short, with 15 bases between.